This T cell receptor beta chain was captured by sequencing in a study of blood T cell repertoires in COVID-19 (dated by TCRdb to 2018 to 2020). Turning to the overall study: Samples from collaborators originated in the United States, Italy and Spain and spanned both the acute and convalescent phases of COVID-19. The repertoires were made available in a free public database intended to serve as a resource for research on the immune response to SARS-CoV-2. The sample metadata nearly always contained a de-identified subject ID, COVID-19 status, age in years and sex. The prospective study material was composed of cDNA or gDNA derived from T cells, B-cell-depleted T cells, or PBMCs. The dataset comprised deeply sampled blood TCRbeta repertoires from subjects exposed to, actively infected with, or recovered from COVID-19. Where HLA class I and class II types were available, the types were taken from metadata supplied by the sample provider, not from assay-based typing. The samples were drawn from two sources: the first 160 participants of the ongoing ImmuneRACE study, and some 1,300 subjects contributed by 6 global collaborators.

V is reduced by 7 bases and J by 3 bases, leaving a spacing of 16 bases between them. CDR1 and CDR2 are read off the germline V gene as SGHRS and YFSETQ. Taken from cysteine to phenylalanine, the CDR3 has 15 residues. The CDR3 DNA has 45 bases and is translated from base 1. Each collaborating institution followed its own protocols to collect whole blood in K2EDTA tubes. For TCRbeta analysis, collaborators shipped samples as frozen whole blood, isolated PBMCs, or DNA extracted from either of those sample types. Comments on this clone: Its antigen target is currently unknown. No base quality values were provided; no much bigger clone lies one nucleotide off.

TCRbeta CDR3 regions were amplified from genomic DNA by means of the immunoSEQ Assay, a bias-controlled multiplex PCR. The paper's data handling went like this. Within the assay, amplification of reference gene primers was used to estimate how many nucleated cells each sample contained. To quantify the absolute abundance of each unique TCRbeta CDR3 rearrangement, sequence reads were collapsed and filtered. For each sample, productive Simpson clonality was calculated by taking the square root of Simpson's diversity index across productive rearrangements. As stored in TCRdb, this immuneACCESS dataset retains in-frame rearrangements with V and J assigned. A fraction of the clones does not appear; measured against another copy, unresolved V genes explain less than half of the discrepancy, and the remainder lacks a known reason. V, J and clone size are those of that table, while D and trimming were read from the DNA. The sample has around 160,000 clones on record, 85% to 90% of them singletons. Roughly 2% of the sample goes to the ten largest clones.

General conclusions and limits of the study: The quantity of clinical and demographic metadata differed by source and by participant and was supplied without curation.

This sequence uses TRBV5-1 and TRBJ2-2; the D segment cannot be called with confidence. Sequenced material: peripheral blood. This receptor was taken from a human donor in a cohort sampled during active COVID-19. Read as DNA, the sequence is TGCGCCAGCGCCCAGCGCCCCGCGGACACCGGGGAGCTGTTTTTT. The encoded protein is CASAQRPADTGELFF.